This T cell receptor beta chain was recorded in a study of blood T cells in healthy people across ages. Study results and caveats: Long-lived donors carried more naive CD4+ cells and greater diversity than aged donors. Across the age range, TCR beta diversity per million T cells fell in a roughly linear way.

Of note for this clonotype: Its antigen remains unknown.

Extractions gave at least 5.5 micrograms of total RNA per sample. Then a second PCR, running about 6 to 11 cycles, was carried out with a sample-barcoded 5' primer and a J-beta primer mix. Via MiXCR, TCRdb re-called the 5' RACE reads, giving one row per CDR3 protein. The data show about 640,000 distinct CDR3 sequences, approximately 59% seen once. The sequence was collected from a man aged 55 to 70 in good health. Sequencing was carried out using blood.

The CDR3 reads CASSRSGTSGGNEQFF. CDR3 coding DNA: TGTGCCAGCAGCCGCTCGGGCACTAGCGGGGGTAATGAGCAGTTCTTC. This chain joins TRBV4-2 and TRBJ2-1, with 11 nucleotides matching TRBD2. V lost 4 bases to trimming and J lost 7 bases; unmatched junction nucleotides: 9. Looked up from germline, CDR1 is LGHNA and CDR2 is YNFKEQ. The CDR3 runs to 16 residues.